Listed below are T cell receptor beta chains from one sample, sequenced in a study of cytomegalovirus exposure and HLA in healthy donors. Generated by immunoSEQ multiplex PCR, the TCRdb table keeps only in-frame clones and is missing some. The sample shows about 64,000 clones, roughly 94% of them seen only once. Sequenced sample: PBMCs. These TCRs come from a woman aged 18-29 years in good health and CMV-seropositive. Each CDR3 is given with its conserved first and last residue. D genes are given only for firm matches. Some rows mark clone size as missing; the rest say once, few, many or name a class of expanded clone.

clone_size	v_call	j_call	d_call	cdr3_nt	cdr3_aa
NA	TRBV5-1	TRBJ2-4	TRBD1	TGCGCCAGCAAGTACGGGACAGAAATAGCCAAAAACATTCAGTACTTC	CASKYGTEIAKNIQYF
NA	TRBV6-6	TRBJ2-6	NA	TGTGCCAGCAGTTACGGTAGCTCTGGGGCCAACGTCCTGACTTTC	CASSYGSSGANVLTF
NA	TRBV27	TRBJ2-7	TRBD2	TGTGCCAGCAGTTTATATGCTCTAGCGGGAGGATACTACGAGCAGTACTTC	CASSLYALAGGYYEQYF
NA	TRBV28	TRBJ1-3	NA	TGTGCCAGCACTCTTTTTTGGGGCCGGTCTGGAAACACCATATATTTT	CASTLFWGRSGNTIYF
few	TRBV7-8	TRBJ2-1	NA	TGTGCCAGCAGCTTAGTCCTCGGGACTCACAATGAGCAGTTCTTC	CASSLVLGTHNEQFF
NA	TRBV7-2	TRBJ2-7	NA	TGTGCCAGCAGCGGGCCTCGCGGGTACTCCTACGAGCAGTACTTC	CASSGPRGYSYEQYF
NA	TRBV7-2	TRBJ2-3	NA	TGTGCCAGCAGCCCACCTCCCGGGGGCACAGATACGCAGTATTTT	CASSPPPGGTDTQYF
NA	TRBV25-1	TRBJ1-3	TRBD1	TGTGCCAGCAGTGAATTTCGGATCAGGGGGCGCGGAAACACCATATATTTT	CASSEFRIRGRGNTIYF
NA	TRBV7-6	TRBJ2-1	NA	TGTGCCAGCAGCTTAGCGTGGACTGGGCGGGAAACCCTCAATGAGCAGTTCTTC	CASSLAWTGRETLNEQFF
NA	TRBV28	TRBJ2-5	NA	TGTGCCAGCAGCGGGCTGAGCGGAGGGAATCAAGAGACCCAGTACTTC	CASSGLSGGNQETQYF
NA	TRBV7-2	TRBJ2-7	NA	TGTGCCAGCAGCTTAGAGGGGGTGGGAAACTCCTACGAGCAGTACTTC	CASSLEGVGNSYEQYF
NA	TRBV28	TRBJ1-5	NA	TGTGCCAGCAGGGATGACGGGTCGCAGCCCCAGCATTTT	CASRDDGSQPQHF
NA	TRBV4-2	TRBJ2-5	NA	TGTGCCAGCAGCCAAGAGCAGGCGGCAGGGGGGAACCAAGAGACCCAGTACTTC	CASSQEQAAGGNQETQYF
NA	TRBV28	TRBJ1-2	NA	TGTGCCAGCAGTTTTTCCGGGGACTTTTATGGCTACACCTTC	CASSFSGDFYGYTF
once	TRBV2	TRBJ2-5	TRBD2	TGTGCCAGCACCGGGGGGGCGTCAGAGACCCAGTACTTC	CASTGGASETQYF
NA	TRBV6-6	TRBJ1-2	TRBD1	TGTGCCAGCAGCTACGCCGCGGACAGGGAATATGGCTACACCTTC	CASSYAADREYGYTF
NA	TRBV20-1	TRBJ1-2	NA	TGCAGCGCGGGGGGGGGCTATGGCTACACCTTC	CSAGGGYGYTF
once	TRBV7-3	TRBJ2-2	TRBD2	TGTGCCAGCAGCCCCCGCGGGGGCACCGGGGAGCTGTTTTTT	CASSPRGGTGELFF
NA	TRBV28	TRBJ2-1	TRBD1	TGTGCCAGCAGTGGACAGGCTCTACAAAATGAGCAGTTCTTC	CASSGQALQNEQFF
NA	TRBV27	TRBJ2-5	TRBD1	TGTGCCAGCAGGTCAGGGGGCCAAGAGACCCAGTACTTC	CASRSGGQETQYF
NA	TRBV30	TRBJ2-1	NA	TGTGCCTGGACTGAGAGCTCCTACAATGAGCAGTTCTTC	CAWTESSYNEQFF
NA	TRBV5-1	TRBJ1-4	NA	TGCGCCAGCAGCTCCGCGGGACGGAATAATGAAAAACTGTTTTTT	CASSSAGRNNEKLFF
NA	TRBV6-6	TRBJ1-1	NA	TGTGCCAGCACCACGGTAGGCGGGGGAACTTCTGAAGCTTTCTTT	CASTTVGGGTSEAFF
NA	TRBV27	TRBJ1-4	NA	TGTGCCAGCAGTTGGACAGCCGCAACTAATGAAAAACTGTTTTTT	CASSWTAATNEKLFF
NA	TRBV7-6	TRBJ2-1	TRBD2	TGTGCCAGCAGCTTAGTCGGAATAGCGGGGGGCCCTTACAATGAGCAGTTCTTC	CASSLVGIAGGPYNEQFF
NA	TRBV12-5	TRBJ2-6	NA	TGTGCTAGTGGTTTGTTTCCGTACTCTGGGGCCAACGTCCTGACTTTC	CASGLFPYSGANVLTF
NA	TRBV19	TRBJ1-3	NA	TGTGCCAGTACCCGGGGATGGGGTTTCTCTGGAAACACCATATATTTT	CASTRGWGFSGNTIYF
NA	TRBV29-1	TRBJ2-1	TRBD2	TGCAGCGTGGTTGGGACTAGCGGGAGTATTGACAATGAGCAGTTCTTC	CSVVGTSGSIDNEQFF
NA	TRBV7-9	TRBJ1-2	NA	TGTGCCAGCAGCTCAACCTCCACAGGGCAGGCTAACTATGGCTACACCTTC	CASSSTSTGQANYGYTF
NA	TRBV28	TRBJ2-7	TRBD1	TGTGCCAGCAGTTTATCCCGTCAGGGGGACTACGAGCAGTACTTC	CASSLSRQGDYEQYF
NA	TRBV7-8	TRBJ1-3	TRBD1	TGTGCCAGCAGCTTCGACAGGGCTCACTCTGGAAACACCATATATTTT	CASSFDRAHSGNTIYF
NA	TRBV5-4	TRBJ2-5	NA	TGTGCCAGCAGCTTGGATACGGGTAGGCGGGAGACCCAGTACTTC	CASSLDTGRRETQYF
NA	TRBV27	TRBJ2-1	TRBD2	TGTGCCAGCAGTTTAAGCCCGGGACTAGCAAATGAGCAGTTCTTC	CASSLSPGLANEQFF
NA	TRBV2	TRBJ1-2	TRBD1	TGTGCCAGCGTTCCGGGACAGGGGGCAGGTGGCTACACCTTC	CASVPGQGAGGYTF
NA	TRBV27	TRBJ1-1	TRBD1	TGTGCCAGCAGCCCGGGACAGGGGAAGAACACTGAAGCTTTCTTT	CASSPGQGKNTEAFF
NA	TRBV18	TRBJ2-5	NA	TGTGCCAGCTCACCCCCCGAGGGGGTCCAAGAGACCCAGTACTTC	CASSPPEGVQETQYF
NA	TRBV28	TRBJ1-2	NA	TGTGCCAGCAGTTTATCCGGGGTTAGCTCTAACTATGGCTACACCTTC	CASSLSGVSSNYGYTF
NA	TRBV11-1	TRBJ2-1	NA	TGTGCCAGCAGCTTAGCGGGAGGGGGGGGTCTAGGCAATGAGCAGTTCTTC	CASSLAGGGGLGNEQFF
NA	TRBV11-2	TRBJ1-1	NA	TGTGCCAGCAGCTTAGGCAGGGCCACTGAAGCTTTCTTT	CASSLGRATEAFF
NA	TRBV6-6	TRBJ2-7	TRBD1	TGTGCCAGCAGTTACCCGACAGGGTTCGAGCAGTACTTC	CASSYPTGFEQYF
NA	TRBV28	TRBJ1-5	NA	TGTGCCAGCAGTACACCACAGGATTTCGTGGTCAATCAGCCCCAGCATTTT	CASSTPQDFVVNQPQHF
NA	TRBV19	TRBJ1-1	NA	TGTGCCAGTAGTATCACTGGCACTGAAGCTTTCTTT	CASSITGTEAFF
NA	TRBV7-2	TRBJ1-5	NA	TGTGCCAGCAGCTTACAGGTCACAAATCAGCCCCAGCATTTT	CASSLQVTNQPQHF
NA	TRBV7-2	TRBJ2-5	NA	TGTGCCAGCAGCTTAGAGCGGTTAGCGCCGAGGGGGGAGACCCAGTACTTC	CASSLERLAPRGETQYF
NA	TRBV19	TRBJ2-1	NA	TGTGCCAGTAGGGACAGTCGTGAGCAGTTCTTC	CASRDSREQFF
NA	TRBV28	TRBJ2-7	NA	TGTGCCAGCAGTTTATTGAGAGGCGAGCAGTACTTC	CASSLLRGEQYF
NA	TRBV2	TRBJ2-1	TRBD2	TGTGCCAGCAGGGCGAGGACTAGCGGGGGCCATATCGATGAGCAGTTCTTC	CASRARTSGGHIDEQFF
NA	TRBV5-6	TRBJ2-3	NA	TGTGCCAGCAGCTTATCAGGTCGGATAATCACAGATACGCAGTATTTT	CASSLSGRIITDTQYF
NA	TRBV5-6	TRBJ1-1	TRBD1	TGTGCCAGCAGCTTGGGACAGGGGGGGAACACTGAAGCTTTCTTT	CASSLGQGGNTEAFF